The 11 T cell receptor beta chains given below trace back to one sample, sequenced in a study of cytomegalovirus exposure and HLA in healthy donors. Primers included in the PCR were 60 Vbeta and 13 Jbeta primers. TCRdb keeps only in-frame clones here, not all; method: immunoSEQ multiplex PCR. The sample has more than 100,000 clones, approximately 87% seen once. Sequenced: PBMCs. All receptors come from a man in his forties or fifties in good health and CMV-seronegative.

This chain links TRBV7-9 with TRBJ2-2; D uncertain. Germline V lookup: CDR1 SEHNR, CDR2 FQNEAQ (reference sequence). This CDR3 comprises 14 residues. Between the trimmed V and J ends, which lost 0 bases and 7 bases, there was a span of 9 bases. The CDR3 DNA is TGTGCCAGCAGCTTAGCGCTACCAGGCGGGGAGCTGTTTTTT. Encoded protein: CASSLALPGGELFF.

The chain uses TRBV28 and TRBJ2-7, with TRBD2 as a possible D gene (6 bases). CDR1 MDHEN and CDR2 SYDVKM come from the germline V gene. The CDR3 extends over 13 amino acids. Here the CDR3 reads CATRRADVYEQYF. CDR3 in DNA: TGTGCGACCCGGAGGGCAGACGTGTACGAGCAGTACTTC.

The gene calls are TRBV10-3 and TRBJ2-7, with TRBD1 matching over 8 bases. From germline, CDR1 is ENHRY and CDR2 SYGVKD. This CDR3 has 13 residues. With 2 bases clipped from V and 3 bases from J, the junction kept 0 bases outside the gene matches. Here the CDR3 reads CAISEGQGYEQYF. In DNA form, the CDR3 reads TGTGCCATCAGTGAGGGACAGGGCTACGAGCAGTACTTC.

V usage is TRBV29-1 and J usage is TRBJ2-1, with 10 nucleotides matching TRBD2. CDR3 length: 14 amino acids. V lost 2 bases and J lost 7; bases outside the gene matches: 5. Germline V lookup: CDR1 SQVTM, CDR2 ANQGSEA. The CDR3 bases are TGCAGCGTTGAACCAGCGGGGGGGCCTAATGAGCAGTTCTTC. It codes for CSVEPAGGPNEQFF.

The chain joins TRBV5-1 to TRBJ2-7, with D tentatively TRBD2 (5 bases). The germline gives CDR1 SGHRS, CDR2 YFSETQ. V was cut by 2 bases and J by 7 bases, with 13 bases left in between. CDR3 size: 13 residues. CDR3 coding DNA: TGCGCCAGCAGCTTTGCGGGCCCCAGGGAGCAGTACTTC. Encoded protein: CASSFAGPREQYF.

This clone was seen a handful of times. This rearrangement joins TRBV5-1 to TRBJ2-7; TRBD2 matches 7 bases. The trim removed 4 bases at V and 0 bases at J, leaving 13 bases unmatched. The CDR3 covers 17 residues. Germline CDR1 SGHRS, CDR2 YFSETQ. The CDR3 DNA reads as TGCGCCAGCAGCCCGGGGGAGGGCCGAATAAACTCCTACGAGCAGTACTTC. It specifies CASSPGEGRINSYEQYF.

This chain joins TRBV2 and TRBJ2-1; the match to TRBD2 covers 11 bases. CDR1 is SNHLY, CDR2 FYNNEI, per germline. The CDR3 is 13 amino acids. After removal of 5 bases from V and 12 bases from J, the junction contained 6 bases not matched to a gene. The DNA of the CDR3 is TGTGCCAGCAGTACTAGCGGGAGCCGTCGGCAGTTCTTC. This sequence encodes CASSTSGSRRQFF.

J is TRBJ1-2 and V is TRBV9, with 7 bases that match TRBD1. This CDR3 is built from 15 residues. Germline V gives CDR1 SGDLS, CDR2 YYNGEE. V was pared by 0 bases and J by 2 bases, with 4 bases of the junction left unmatched. The DNA of the CDR3 is TGTGCCAGCAGCGTAGGAGGGACAGTCAACTATGGCTACACCTTC. Amino acids: CASSVGGTVNYGYTF.

V is TRBV2 and J is TRBJ2-5; possibly TRBD1 for D (5 bases). V lost 5 bases to trimming and J lost 0 bases, with 7 bases between them. The CDR3 sequence is 13 residues long. CDR1 and CDR2 (germline): SNHLY, FYNNEI. CDR3 sequence (DNA): TGTGCCAGCAGTCAGGGATACCAAGAGACCCAGTACTTC. This translates into CASSQGYQETQYF.

This chain uses TRBV6-6 with TRBJ1-5, with D hard to call. Trimming shortened V by 0 bases and J by 3 bases, and 6 bases separated the two germline ends. Germline CDR1 is MNHNY and CDR2 is SVGAGI (reference sequence). This CDR3 contains 14 residues. The CDR3 loop reads CASSYSSPNQPQHF. In DNA form, the CDR3 reads TGTGCCAGCAGTTACTCGAGTCCCAATCAGCCCCAGCATTTT.

This clone was seen just once. This sequence joins TRBV28 and TRBJ2-3; 10 nucleotides line up with TRBD1. In germline, CDR1 is MDHEN, CDR2 SYDVKM. V gave up 5 bases and J gave up 6 bases; unmatched junction bases: 8. The CDR3 is 15 residues long. CDR3 nucleotide sequence: TGTGCCAGCAGTCCTCCGACAGGGGGCGTCGATACGCAGTATTTT. Its protein product is CASSPPTGGVDTQYF.